This TCR beta chain was retrieved from a study of T cells after yellow fever vaccination. The study, taken as a whole, reports: Just a small share of clonotypes turned up in the CD4 compartment as well as the CD8 compartment. Post-booster samples contained most primary-vaccination clones (approximately 97% CD4, about 87% CD8).

Template-switching 5'RACE yielded the TCR cDNA; a universal primer site and UMIs were added in the process. TCRdb passed the 5' RACE reads through MiXCR, listing each CDR3 protein once. Counted here are hundreds of thousands of distinct CDR3 sequences, around 16% occurring once; the ten biggest clones make up approximately 15%. This clonotype appeared many times. Its antigen remains unidentified. The clonotype comes from a man younger than 35 who received the YFV17D yellow fever vaccine. Sequences were derived from PBMCs, sampled less than 6 days after the first yellow fever vaccination.

The CDR3 here is CASSLTGKTQYF. CDR3 in DNA: TGTGCCAGCAGCCTAACAGGGAAGACCCAGTACTTC. The chain carries TRBV27 and TRBJ2-5; D possibly corresponds to TRBD1 (6 bases). The V and J ends lost 6 bases and 6 bases respectively, with 11 bases between them. The CDR3 sequence is 12 residues long. Per germline, CDR1 MNHEY and CDR2 SMNVEV (reference sequence).